Following are 5 T cell receptor beta chains from one sample sequenced in a study of T cell responses to AZD1222 COVID-19 vaccine. Some clones are missing from TCRdb's copy, which holds only in-frame ones; the method was immunoSEQ multiplex PCR. The repertoire consists of around 99,000 clones, with roughly 90% occurring once and the leading ten covering 6.5% to 8%. This specimen was peripheral blood, taken on day 0 of AZD1222 vaccination. The source of these receptors is an adult in good health.

This clone has just a few counts. This rearrangement joins TRBV21-1 to TRBJ1-2; whether TRBD1, the table's D call, matches the DNA was not checked. TRBV21-1 is termed a pseudogene. CDR3 size: 11 residues. The chain's CDR3 is CASSDIGGYTF. Written as DNA, the CDR3 is TGTGCCAGCAGCGACATCGGTGGCTACACCTTC.

The CDR3, as DNA: TGTGCCAGCAGTGAATTCTCGACCCAATGGAGGTCCCAGCATTTT. Amino acid sequence: CASSEFSTQWRSQHF. The chain joins TRBV6-1 to TRBJ1-5, with D uncertain. In germline, CDR1 is MNHNS, CDR2 SASEGT. This CDR3 region has 15 residues. Trimming removed 2 bases from V and 11 bases from J, with 19 bases in between.

As to this clone: The same CDR3 arises from other DNA sequences in this sample as well. The chain recombines TRBV7-2 with TRBJ1-1; D unclear. The germline gives CDR1 SGHTA, CDR2 FQGNSA. V was cut by 1 base and J by 1 base, with 7 bases left in between. This CDR3 is 14 amino acids long. In DNA, the CDR3 is TGTGCCAGCAGCTTAGGCCGCCAGAACACTGAAGCTTTCTTT. Translated: CASSLGRQNTEAFF.

The CDR3 here is CASSVQYSGANVLTF. CDR3 nucleotides: TGTGCCAGCAGTGTGCAGTACTCTGGGGCCAACGTCCTGACTTTC. The genes are TRBV6-2 or TRBV6-3 and TRBJ2-6, with unresolved D. V lost 5 bases, J lost 0 bases, and 8 bases lay in between. CDR1 and CDR2 from the germline V gene are MNHEY and SVGEGT. The CDR3 extends over 15 amino acids.

The genes are TRBV19 and TRBJ2-7; a possible D gene is TRBD2 (6 bases). The length of the CDR3 is 14 residues. Germline lookup yields CDR1 LNHDA and CDR2 SQIVND (reference sequence). The V gene lost 9 bases and the J gene lost 4 bases, with 19 bases spanning the gap. The CDR3 coding sequence is TGTGCCAGCGGTTTTGTCGGGAGTAAATACGAGCAGTACTTC. It yields the protein CASGFVGSKYEQYF.